This TCR beta chain was documented in a study of T cells in Graves' hyperthyroidism and ophthalmopathy (dated by TCRdb to between 2019 and 2020). Broadly, across the study: Peripheral blood samples were taken at the time of initial diagnosis, prior to any treatment. To identify distinguishing TCR V-J signatures, a discovery cohort of around 98 patients was used, comprising some 45 with Graves' ophthalmopathy and under 60 with stable Graves' hyperthyroidism. An independent validation cohort of 18 to 20 hyperthyroidism patients and about 15 patients who later progressed to ophthalmopathy tested prospective prediction of ophthalmopathy. The 100 discovery patients were randomly split 7:3 into training and test sets. In more than five Graves' hyperthyroidism patients, the study also compared T-cell repertoires from thyroid tissue with T-cell repertoires from blood. After sampling, hyperthyroidism patients received methimazole starting at 30 mg daily, and ophthalmopathy patients received high-dose intravenous methylprednisolone. The paper describes TCR Vbeta CDR3 sequencing of about 140 peripheral blood samples, made up of 43 ophthalmopathy patients, roughly 72 hyperthyroidism patients and 17 progressor patients.

Hyperthyroidism patients were aged 18 to 65 years and newly diagnosed, with disease duration of less than 2 months. Exclusion was applied to patients with uncontrolled infections, other autoimmune diseases, pregnancy or lactation. Diagnoses relied on clinical symptoms, serum thyroxine and TRAb, thyroid ultrasound and orbital computed tomography. For progressor patients, blood was drawn at the first diagnosis of hyperthyroidism, before any ophthalmopathy symptoms had appeared. Ficoll-Paque density gradient centrifugation was used to isolate PBMCs from approximately 10 ml of fresh peripheral blood. Progressor patients were first diagnosed with Graves' hyperthyroidism and then developed ophthalmopathy during follow-up. Total RNA was extracted using Trizol reagent, and RNA quality was assessed on an Agilent 2100 Bioanalyzer. Points on this clonotype: Its antigen remains unidentified. No clone much larger than this one lies a single base away; base qualities are absent.

Overall results and qualifications from the work: In validation, progression to ophthalmopathy was predicted by the model with 55% to 71% sensitivity and just over 72% specificity, a median of approximately 6.5 months before onset. Most expanded thyroid clonotypes (frequency above 0.001) were also detected in blood, a finding suggesting that blood repertoires may reflect thyroid immune responses. In cross-validation, a model built on a 13 V-J signature told ophthalmopathy apart from stable hyperthyroidism with 85% to 90% sensitivity and 81% to 82% specificity, and in testing the same model reached 80%/75%. Sample size was not statistically predetermined, and blinding of investigators to group allocation was not performed.

The TCR beta CDR3 regions were amplified from RNA transcripts. For the first round of RT-PCR on the TCR CDR3, the HTBI primer set was used together with the Qiagen OneStep RT-PCR kit. Libraries were constructed in a second round of multiplex PCR, after which size selection and purification were carried out. Libraries were sequenced paired-end with 100 bp reads on an Illumina HiSeq2000. Per the authors' processing: SOAPnuke was used to process the raw data, removing reads that contained adapters or uncalled bases, had a mean Phred below 15, or lacked an exact match to the constant primer or identifier. COPE v1.2.5 was used to merge the high-quality paired reads, and each unique nucleotide sequence was defined as a clonotype. Clonotypes were aligned to IMGT TRBV, TRBD and TRBJ reference segments using MiTCR v1.1. The analysis was restricted to V-J combinations with a frequency above 0.0001, which together covered approximately 99% of the repertoires. The TCS score was defined as F50 (clonal expansion) divided by E x V (chaos), with BLOSUM62-based TCRdist calculated between CDR3 peptides within each V-J. Welch's t-statistics and random forest reduced roughly 500 V-J features to about 12, which were used in a naive Bayes classifier (R e1071). Clones were called with MiXCR by TCRdb after fastp trimmed the public reads at Q25, and only in-frame beta chains were retained. Each record represents a unique CDR3 protein, reported with the most common genes and DNA among its rows. The V and J calls, along with clone size, are taken from TCRdb and not from the paper's own processing. Within this sample are around 340,000 distinct CDR3 sequences, with approximately 18% of them counted one time only. Of the sample, 34% is held by the ten largest clones.

V is reduced by 2 bases and J by 7 bases, leaving a spacing of 15 bases between them. The CDR3 goes from the cysteine to the phenylalanine over 15 residues. The retained sequence is limited to the CDR3, 45 bases, with the frame set at the first base. Reading the germline V gene gives CDR1 SNHLY and CDR2 FYNNEI. The specimen was blood. The sequence was collected from a woman aged 30 to 39 with Graves' hyperthyroidism that later progressed to Graves' ophthalmopathy. This receptor chain uses TRBV2 and TRBJ1-5; a tentative D match to TRBD1 spans 6 bases. The nucleotide sequence reads TGTGCCAGCAGTGAATTAGGGGCCAGGGGCCAGCCCCAGCATTTT. Translated, it reads CASSELGARGQPQHF.